The rows below give T cell receptor beta chains drawn from one sample of a study of cytomegalovirus exposure and HLA in healthy donors. Assay: immunoSEQ multiplex PCR; the TCRdb copy retains only in-frame clones and omits some. The data hold 210,000 or so clones, with 77% observed a single time. Sequenced: PBMCs. Receptors were obtained from a woman aged 55-69 years in good health and CMV-seropositive. The CDR3 runs from the conserved cysteine through the conserved F or W. A D gene is named only where the DNA matches it firmly. A clone size is listed for some rows: how often the clone was seen (once, few, many), or a class if it is expanded.

clone size,D gene,J gene,V gene,CDR3 protein,CDR3 DNA
.,TRBD1,TRBJ2-7,TRBV18,CASSPQGARAYEQYF,TGTGCCAGCTCACCCCAGGGGGCGCGGGCCTACGAGCAGTACTTC
few,TRBD1,TRBJ1-3,TRBV25-1,CASRDSAYSGNTIYF,TGTGCCAGCCGGGACAGCGCATACTCTGGAAACACCATATATTTT
.,TRBD1,TRBJ2-7,TRBV11-3,CASSSETGQGCEQYF,TGTGCCAGCAGCTCCGAAACGGGACAGGGCTGCGAGCAGTACTTC
few,TRBD2,TRBJ2-1,TRBV14,CASSHYRTSGSNEQFF,TGTGCCAGCAGCCACTACAGGACTAGCGGGAGCAATGAGCAGTTCTTC
once,TRBD1,TRBJ2-3,TRBV2,CASSATGGADTQYF,TGTGCCAGCAGTGCAACAGGGGGAGCGGATACGCAGTATTTT
.,.,TRBJ1-5,TRBV2,CASSRLTSNQPQHF,TGTGCCAGCAGTCGACTGACTAGCAATCAGCCCCAGCATTTT
.,.,TRBJ1-4,TRBV28,CASSFLEKLFF,TGTGCCAGCAGTTTCCTTGAAAAACTGTTTTTT
.,TRBD1,TRBJ2-5,TRBV7-6,CASSFLGTGVSQETQYF,TGTGCCAGCAGCTTTCTGGGGACAGGGGTCTCCCAAGAGACCCAGTACTTC
.,TRBD2,TRBJ2-7,TRBV30,CAWSPGLVAYEQYF,TGTGCCTGGAGTCCCGGACTAGTGGCCTACGAGCAGTACTTC
.,.,TRBJ1-5,TRBV20-1,CSASGGQPQHF,TGCAGTGCTAGCGGGGGTCAGCCCCAGCATTTT
.,.,TRBJ1-2,TRBV19,CASSIPSYGYTF,TGTGCCAGTAGTATCCCCTCCTATGGCTACACCTTC
.,TRBD1,TRBJ1-1,TRBV7-2,CASSGLRDRSTEAFF,TGTGCCAGCAGCGGCCTCCGGGACAGGAGTACTGAAGCTTTCTTT
.,TRBD2,TRBJ2-3,TRBV5-4,CASSRLAGGPGTDTQYF,TGTGCCAGCAGTCGACTAGCGGGGGGCCCTGGCACAGATACGCAGTATTTT
.,TRBD2,TRBJ2-3,TRBV10-3,CAISDPAGGADTQYF,TGTGCCATCAGTGACCCAGCGGGAGGGGCAGATACGCAGTATTTT
.,.,TRBJ2-3,TRBV7-8,CASSPFTPGSTDTQYF,TGTGCCAGCAGCCCATTTACTCCAGGGTCGACAGATACGCAGTATTTT
.,TRBD2,TRBJ2-3,TRBV7-2,CASSLRASGTSTDTQYF,TGTGCCAGCAGCTTAAGGGCCAGCGGGACTAGCACAGATACGCAGTATTTT
.,.,TRBJ2-3,TRBV2,CASSDDREYTDTQYF,TGTGCCAGCAGTGATGACCGGGAGTACACAGATACGCAGTATTTT
once,.,TRBJ2-7,TRBV5-1,CASSLGSGSYEQYF,TGCGCCAGCAGCTTGGGGAGCGGCTCCTACGAGCAGTACTTC
.,.,TRBJ2-3,TRBV5-1,CASTYISTDTQYF,TGCGCCAGCACCTATATTAGCACAGATACGCAGTATTTT
.,.,TRBJ1-2,TRBV21-1,CASRDRGSGGYTF,TGTGCCAGCAGGGACAGGGGCTCTGGTGGCTACACCTTC
few,.,TRBJ1-5,TRBV7-8,CASSHLGGNQPQHF,TGTGCCAGCAGCCACTTGGGGGGGAACCAGCCCCAGCATTTT
.,TRBD1,TRBJ1-1,TRBV10-3,CAISERGTGGALNTEAFF,TGTGCCATCAGTGAAAGGGGGACAGGGGGCGCGTTGAACACTGAAGCTTTCTTT
.,.,TRBJ1-2,TRBV9,CASSVAGNYGYTF,TGTGCCAGCAGCGTTGCGGGCAACTATGGCTACACCTTC
few,.,TRBJ2-2,TRBV6-5,CASSRQDPNTGELFF,TGTGCCAGCAGTCGACAGGACCCGAACACCGGGGAGCTGTTTTTT
.,TRBD1,TRBJ1-2,TRBV6-4,CASSSRQGKGYTF,TGTGCCAGCAGTTCAAGACAGGGAAAGGGCTACACCTTC
.,TRBD2,TRBJ2-3,TRBV9,CASSYRLATDTQYF,TGTGCCAGCAGCTACCGACTAGCCACAGATACGCAGTATTTT
.,TRBD1,TRBJ1-3,TRBV18,CASSTGTGAGNTIYF,TGTGCCAGCTCAACTGGGACAGGGGCAGGAAACACCATATATTTT
.,.,TRBJ2-3,TRBV7-3,CASSLSSGPTDTQYF,TGTGCCAGCAGCTTGTCCAGCGGCCCCACAGATACGCAGTATTTT
.,TRBD2,TRBJ2-1,TRBV6-9,CASSLGGVEYNEQFF,TGTGCCAGCAGTTTGGGAGGGGTCGAATACAATGAGCAGTTCTTC
.,TRBD1,TRBJ1-1,TRBV18,CASSQGQGTEAFF,TGTGCCAGCTCCCAAGGACAGGGAACTGAAGCTTTCTTT
few,TRBD1,TRBJ2-3,TRBV19,CASSVTGGEVTDTQYF,TGTGCCAGTAGTGTCACAGGGGGCGAGGTCACAGATACGCAGTATTTT
.,.,TRBJ1-1,TRBV5-1,CASSFGLALEAFF,TGCGCCAGCAGCTTCGGGTTGGCCCTTGAAGCTTTCTTT
.,.,TRBJ1-3,TRBV19,CASRRQSSGNTIYF,TGTGCCAGTAGACGACAGAGCTCTGGAAACACCATATATTTT
.,TRBD1,TRBJ1-2,TRBV27,CASSPLGTGNGYTF,TGTGCCAGCAGTCCCTTGGGGACAGGGAATGGCTACACCTTC
.,.,TRBJ2-7,TRBV27,CASIEQRRAGYEQYF,TGTGCCAGTATCGAACAACGGAGGGCAGGCTACGAGCAGTACTTC
.,.,TRBJ1-1,TRBV5-4,CASSLRAMNTEAFF,TGTGCCAGCAGCTTACGTGCTATGAACACTGAAGCTTTCTTT
.,TRBD2,TRBJ2-2,TRBV11-2,CASSLVNRSGRAKFGELFF,TGTGCCAGCAGCTTAGTCAATCGGAGCGGGAGGGCTAAATTCGGGGAGCTGTTTTTT
.,TRBD1,TRBJ2-7,TRBV2,CASSVPGQGAREQYF,TGTGCCAGCAGTGTCCCGGGACAGGGGGCTCGCGAGCAGTACTTC
.,TRBD2,TRBJ2-7,TRBV19,CASRRQGLAGGVLYEQYF,TGTGCCAGTAGAAGACAAGGACTAGCGGGAGGCGTTCTATACGAGCAGTACTTC
.,TRBD1,TRBJ2-2,TRBV5-4,CASSLEAGGTGELFF,TGTGCCAGCAGCTTGGAGGCAGGGGGAACCGGGGAGCTGTTTTTT
.,.,TRBJ2-3,TRBV6-1,CASSEGSAQYTDTQYF,TGTGCCAGCAGTGAAGGGTCCGCCCAGTACACAGATACGCAGTATTTT
.,TRBD2,TRBJ2-7,TRBV5-1,CASSLTASGRNEQYF,TGCGCCAGCAGCTTGACGGCTAGCGGGAGAAACGAGCAGTACTTC
.,TRBD2,TRBJ2-2,TRBV19,CASSRLAGDPNSGELFF,TGTGCCAGTAGTCGACTAGCGGGGGACCCCAACAGCGGGGAGCTGTTTTTT
.,TRBD1,TRBJ1-2,TRBV7-9,CASSTPGQGAGGYTF,TGTGCCAGCAGCACTCCGGGACAGGGGGCGGGTGGCTACACCTTC
.,.,TRBJ2-3,TRBV6-1,CASSEGTRGIFF,TGTGCCAGCAGTGAAGGGACACGGGGGATCTTTTTT
.,TRBD1,TRBJ1-2,TRBV6-4,CASSQSGTGVAGYTF,TGTGCCAGCAGCCAATCCGGGACAGGGGTCGCTGGCTACACCTTC
.,.,TRBJ1-3,TRBV19,CASTNDGNSGNTIYF,TGTGCCAGTACCAACGACGGGAACTCTGGAAACACCATATATTTT
.,.,TRBJ1-1,TRBV27,CASSQTTPPLNTEAFF,TGTGCCAGCAGTCAGACAACCCCTCCTTTGAACACTGAAGCTTTCTTT
few,TRBD2,TRBJ2-7,TRBV6-5,CASSYSGGIYEQYF,TGTGCCAGCAGTTACTCGGGAGGGATCTACGAGCAGTACTTC
.,TRBD2,TRBJ2-2,TRBV9,CASSVQSSGGNTGELFF,TGTGCCAGCAGCGTTCAATCTAGCGGGGGGAACACCGGGGAGCTGTTTTTT
.,.,TRBJ1-1,TRBV5-4,CASRQGMEAEAFF,TGTGCCAGCAGACAGGGAATGGAAGCTGAAGCTTTCTTT
.,TRBD2,TRBJ2-7,TRBV2,CASSEFAGGLGYF,TGTGCCAGCAGCGAATTCGCGGGGGGGCTCGGGTACTTC
.,TRBD2,TRBJ2-1,TRBV5-1,CASSPGGRDQSRQFF,TGCGCCAGCAGCCCGGGGGGTCGGGACCAGTCCCGACAGTTCTTC
.,.,TRBJ2-5,TRBV7-9,CSSSLVGSEEETQYF,TGTTCCAGCAGCTTAGTGGGGAGCGAGGAAGAGACCCAGTACTTC
.,.,TRBJ1-2,TRBV29-1,CSAYLTGVNYGYTF,TGCAGCGCTTACCTGACAGGCGTTAACTATGGCTACACCTTC